A selection of T cell receptor beta chains follows, all from one sample in a study of a mutant IDH1 vaccine in newly diagnosed glioma. Assay used: immunoSEQ multiplex PCR; TCRdb lists only in-frame clones, some missing. The repertoire holds some 60,000 clones, with less than 90% as singletons. The antigens these receptors bind are not known. The source material was PBMCs, sampled from a glioma patient whose treatment included an IDH1 peptide vaccine. These receptors all come from a woman in her forties or fifties with glioma. Each CDR3 is given with its conserved first and last residue. D genes are given only for firm matches. Size is omitted from some rows. Given values are once, few, many or a class for expanded clones.

d_call j_call v_call clone_size cdr3_aa cdr3_nt
NA TRBJ2-6 TRBV6-1 NA CASSEAETGANVLTF TGTGCCAGCAGTGAAGCGGAGACTGGGGCCAACGTCCTGACTTTC
NA TRBJ1-4 TRBV5-6 NA CASSLPTNEKLFF TGTGCCAGCAGCTTACCAACTAATGAAAAACTGTTTTTT
NA TRBJ2-5 TRBV7-3 NA CASSVATGTMETQYF TGTGCCAGCAGCGTCGCGACAGGGACTATGGAGACCCAGTACTTC
TRBD1 TRBJ1-4 TRBV6-5 NA CASSYEGADEKLFF TGTGCCAGCAGTTACGAGGGGGCGGATGAAAAACTGTTTTTT
NA TRBJ2-1 TRBV5-1 once CASSLRTLEQFF TGCGCCAGCAGCTTAAGGACCCTGGAGCAGTTCTTC
NA TRBJ2-6 TRBV5-8 NA CASRPQIFSGANVLTF TGTGCCAGCAGACCCCAGATTTTCTCTGGGGCCAACGTCCTGACTTTC
TRBD1 TRBJ2-1 TRBV7-2 NA CASSTPGQHNEQFF TGTGCCAGCAGCACGCCGGGACAGCACAATGAGCAGTTCTTC
NA TRBJ1-1 TRBV19 NA CASTRNTEAFF TGTGCCAGTACGCGGAACACTGAAGCTTTCTTT
NA TRBJ2-1 TRBV19 NA CASSNHMASSYNEQFF TGTGCCAGTAGTAACCACATGGCGAGCTCCTACAATGAGCAGTTCTTC
NA TRBJ1-1 TRBV30 few CAWSSSLTGNTEAFF TGTGCCTGGAGCTCTTCTTTGACGGGGAACACTGAAGCTTTCTTT
NA TRBJ2-5 TRBV19 NA CASSIDLGDRKTQYF TGTGCCAGTAGTATAGATCTGGGGGATAGGAAGACCCAGTACTTC
TRBD2 TRBJ2-7 TRBV6-1 NA CASSGLAGGSYEQYF TGTGCCAGCAGTGGACTAGCGGGGGGCTCCTACGAGCAGTACTTC
NA TRBJ1-2 TRBV7-9 once CASSFDLSGYTF TGTGCCAGCAGCTTCGACCTTTCTGGCTACACCTTC
TRBD1 TRBJ1-2 TRBV6-5 NA CASRKTGGYGYTF TGTGCCAGCAGGAAGACAGGGGGCTACGGCTACACCTTC
NA TRBJ2-7 TRBV6-1 few CASSAQGTYEQYF TGTGCCAGCAGTGCCCAGGGGACCTACGAGCAGTACTTC
NA TRBJ2-2 TRBV5-6 NA CASSPVGVTGELFF TGTGCCAGCAGCCCCGTCGGGGTCACCGGGGAGCTGTTTTTT
TRBD2 TRBJ2-3 TRBV4-1 NA CASSQDSRGGFTDTQYF TGCGCCAGCAGCCAAGATTCCCGGGGGGGCTTCACAGATACGCAGTATTTT
NA TRBJ1-3 TRBV7-8 NA CASSLTSKASGNTIYF TGTGCCAGCAGCTTGACCTCGAAGGCCTCTGGAAACACCATATATTTT
NA TRBJ1-2 TRBV5-1 NA CASSSGAYGYTF TGCGCCAGCAGCAGTGGGGCCTATGGCTACACCTTC
TRBD1 TRBJ1-6 TRBV5-1 NA CASSPRTGGRSSYNSPLHF TGCGCCAGCAGCCCCCGGACAGGGGGCCGAAGCTCCTATAATTCACCCCTCCACTTT
TRBD1 TRBJ1-2 TRBV18 NA CASSPTGARHGYTF TGTGCCAGCTCACCAACAGGGGCTCGACATGGCTACACCTTC
TRBD1 TRBJ1-1 TRBV6-5 NA CASREWDSNTEAFF TGTGCCAGCAGGGAGTGGGACAGCAACACTGAAGCTTTCTTT